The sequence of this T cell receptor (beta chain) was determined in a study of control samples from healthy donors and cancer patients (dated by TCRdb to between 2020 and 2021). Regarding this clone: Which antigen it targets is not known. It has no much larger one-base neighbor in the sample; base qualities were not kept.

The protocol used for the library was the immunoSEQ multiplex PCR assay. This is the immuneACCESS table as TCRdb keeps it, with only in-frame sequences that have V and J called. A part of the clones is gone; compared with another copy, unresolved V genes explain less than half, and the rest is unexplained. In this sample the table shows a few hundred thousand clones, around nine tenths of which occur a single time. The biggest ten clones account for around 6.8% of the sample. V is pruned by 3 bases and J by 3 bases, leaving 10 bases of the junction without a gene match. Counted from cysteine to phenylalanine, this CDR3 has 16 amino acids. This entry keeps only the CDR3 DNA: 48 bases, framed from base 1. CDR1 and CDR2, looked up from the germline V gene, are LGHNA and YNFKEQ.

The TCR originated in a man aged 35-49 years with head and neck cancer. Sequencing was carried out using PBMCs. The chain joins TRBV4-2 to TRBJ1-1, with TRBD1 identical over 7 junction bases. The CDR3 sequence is CASSQYVRGQDTEAFF. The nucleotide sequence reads TGTGCCAGCAGCCAGTACGTAAGGGGGCAAGACACTGAAGCTTTCTTT.